The 28 T cell receptor beta chains reported below all come from one sample, sequenced in a study of CD8+ T cells in alopecia areata. Treatment denoted: oral pan-JAK inhibitor, 5-10 mg twice daily. TCR sequencing used cDNA made by reverse transcription of extracted RNA. Clones were read by immunoSEQ multiplex PCR, and TCRdb kept only the in-frame ones, dropping some. This sample has 95,000 to 100,000 clones, with 61% found just once. This sample comprised CD8+ T cells sorted from blood, obtained at week 4, from a patient treated with tofacitinib. The receptors stem from a human donor with alopecia areata.

V gene TRBV27 combines with J gene TRBJ2-2, with D perhaps matching TRBD1 or TRBD2 (6 bases each). Germline CDR1 is MNHEY and CDR2 is SMNVEV (reference sequence). Trimming took off 6 bases at V and 1 base at J, with 9 bases between the two ends. The CDR3 is 14 residues long. The CDR3 reads CASSGGLNTGELFF. The DNA of the CDR3 is TGTGCCAGCAGCGGGGGCTTGAACACCGGGGAGCTGTTTTTT.

The chain has TRBV9 and TRBJ2-2; D is unclear. The V end was cut by 4 bases, the J end by 0 bases, with 13 bases between. The germline V gene has CDR1 SGDLS and CDR2 YYNGEE. The length of the CDR3 is 16 residues. The CDR3 loop reads CASSFEPFANTGELFF. CDR3 in DNA: TGTGCCAGCAGCTTCGAGCCGTTCGCGAACACCGGGGAGCTGTTTTTT.

V is TRBV7-9 and J is TRBJ2-3; 9 nucleotides line up with TRBD2. Germline-derived CDR1 and CDR2 are SEHNR and FQNEAQ (reference sequence). The J segment lost 2 bases and the V segment lost 5 bases, leaving 5 bases of the junction unmatched. There are 15 residues in the CDR3. The CDR3 coding sequence is TGTGCCAGCAGCCAGACTAGCGGAATCACAGATACGCAGTATTTT. Its translation is CASSQTSGITDTQYF.

The chain recombines TRBV6-9 with TRBJ1-5; D gene ambiguous. CDR3 length equals 12 residues. Per germline, CDR1 MNHGY and CDR2 SVAAGI. Trimming left V 8 bases short and J 3 bases short, with 8 bases between. CDR3 amino acids: CASGGVNQPQHF. The CDR3 bases are TGTGCCAGCGGTGGCGTCAATCAGCCCCAGCATTTT.

This chain links TRBV28 with TRBJ2-3, with D possibly matching TRBD2 (6 bases). Trimming left V 4 bases short and J 0 bases short, with 11 bases between. CDR1 MDHEN and CDR2 SYDVKM come from the germline V gene. The CDR3 runs 15 residues. Written as DNA, the CDR3 is TGTGCCAGCAGTTGGGACTCCCCTAGCACAGATACGCAGTATTTT. This sequence encodes CASSWDSPSTDTQYF.

This clone was seen many times. This chain connects TRBV7-2 to TRBJ2-5; TRBD2 matches at 8 bases. The CDR3 has 15 residues. Germline CDR1 is SGHTA and CDR2 is FQGNSA. J lost 4 bases, V lost 7 bases, and 11 bases had no gene match. CDR3 nucleotide sequence: TGTGCCAGCACCCCTGGGCGGGGGGCCCTAGAGACCCAGTACTTC. This sequence encodes CASTPGRGALETQYF.

This chain connects TRBV11-2 to TRBJ2-7, with D possibly called TRBD1 or TRBD2 (5 bases each). Germline CDR1 is SGHAT and CDR2 is FQNNGV. The CDR3 is 15 amino acids. V was clipped by 5 bases and J by 4 bases, with 18 bases between them. DNA of the CDR3: TGTGCCAGCAGCGACGAGGGGCTAGCTCGGTACGAGCAGTACTTC. Its translation is CASSDEGLARYEQYF.

The chain combines TRBV11-2 with TRBJ2-1, with 9 positions matching TRBD2. J lost 4 bases, V lost 2 bases, and 9 bases had no gene match. From germline, CDR1 is SGHAT and CDR2 FQNNGV. CDR3 length equals 17 residues. This CDR3 reads CASSLRGWLAGYNEQFF. For the CDR3, the DNA is TGTGCCAGCAGCTTACGCGGATGGCTAGCGGGGTACAATGAGCAGTTCTTC.

J is TRBJ1-5 and V is TRBV19, with TRBD1 as a possible D gene (5 bases). Germline V gives CDR1 LNHDA, CDR2 SQIVND (reference sequence). This CDR3 has 15 amino acids. V was pared by 5 bases and J by 4 bases, with 15 bases between. The CDR3 loop reads CASSPRRQINQPQHF. CDR3 coding DNA: TGTGCCAGTAGTCCCCGCCGACAGATAAATCAGCCCCAGCATTTT. The complete variable domain, with remaining parts taken from reference TRBV19 and TRBJ1-5, reads DGGITQSPKYLFRKEGQNVTLSCEQNLNHDAMYWYRQDPGQGLRLIYYSQIVNDFQKGDIAEGYSVSREKKESFPLTVTSAQKNPTAFYLCASSPRRQINQPQHFGDGTRLSIL.

The genes are TRBV30 and TRBJ2-7; 7 nucleotides agree with TRBD1. Looked up from germline, CDR1 is GTSNPN and CDR2 is SVGIG (reference sequence). There are 16 residues in the CDR3. The trim removed 0 bases at V and 6 bases at J, leaving 14 bases unmatched. CDR3: CAWSVGTALIIGEQYF. The CDR3 DNA reads as TGTGCCTGGAGTGTCGGGACAGCATTAATCATCGGCGAGCAGTACTTC.

This clone has more than one count but fewer than ten. The V gene is TRBV30, the J gene TRBJ2-7, with unresolved D. There are 12 residues in the CDR3. The V end was cut by 1 base, the J end by 6 bases, with 10 bases between. CDR1 and CDR2 from the germline V gene are GTSNPN and SVGIG (reference sequence). CDR3 region: CAWSGPTGEQYF. CDR3 nucleotide sequence: TGTGCCTGGAGTGGCCCCACGGGCGAGCAGTACTTC.

About this clone: The same CDR3 is also encoded by other DNA sequences in this sample. This chain links TRBV4-1 with TRBJ2-5; 8 bases match TRBD1. The CDR3 sequence is 15 residues long. V lost 1 base to trimming and J lost 5 bases; unmatched junction nucleotides: 6. The V gene's germline CDR1 is MGHRA and CDR2 YSYEKL. For the CDR3, the DNA is TGCGCCAGCAGCCAAGTGGCAGGGGGCGTTGAGACCCAGTACTTC. Its translation is CASSQVAGGVETQYF.

This clone was counted between two and nine times. The V gene is TRBV28, the J gene TRBJ1-1, with no clear D. V gave up 3 bases and J gave up 3 bases, with 11 bases separating them. Germline CDR1 reads MDHEN; CDR2 reads SYDVKM. This CDR3 contains 14 residues. This CDR3 is CASSFRGGHTEAFF. The CDR3 bases are TGTGCCAGCAGTTTCCGGGGAGGGCACACTGAAGCTTTCTTT.

This chain uses TRBV7-2 with TRBJ2-3; D gene unclear. The germline CDR1 and CDR2 sequences are SGHTA and FQGNSA. The CDR3 loop spans 16 amino acids. The germline V and J ends were trimmed by 0 bases and 2 bases, with 12 bases remaining between them. The CDR3 loop is CASSLAQALYTDTQYF. CDR3 sequence (DNA): TGTGCCAGCAGCTTAGCGCAGGCCCTATACACAGATACGCAGTATTTT. Combining the CDR3 with reference TRBV7-2 and TRBJ2-3 gives the whole variable domain GAGVSQSPSNKVTEKGKDVELRCDPISGHTALYWYRQSLGQGLEFLIYFQGNSAPDKSGLPSDRFSAERTGGSVSTLTIQRTQQEDSAVYLCASSLAQALYTDTQYFGPGTRLTVL.

In nucleotides, the CDR3 is TGTGCCAGCAGTTTAGTTCGGAGTAGGGGCTCCAGTAGGTACGAGCAGTACTTC. Its protein product is CASSLVRSRGSSRYEQYF. The chain links TRBV27 to TRBJ2-7; TRBD1 is a possible D gene (5 bases). The length of the CDR3 is 18 residues. V was shortened by 2 bases and J by 4 bases, with 24 bases between the two germline ends. CDR1 and CDR2 (germline): MNHEY, SMNVEV (reference sequence).

This chain joins TRBV7-8 and TRBJ1-2; D is undetermined. Germline CDR1 and CDR2: SGHVS and FQNEAQ. This CDR3 region has 13 residues. Between the trimmed V and J ends, which lost 0 bases and 4 bases, there was a span of 6 bases. Here the CDR3 reads CASSLAGVYGYTF. CDR3 DNA: TGTGCCAGCAGCTTAGCCGGGGTCTATGGCTACACCTTC.

The V call is TRBV13, the J call TRBJ2-1, with TRBD1 matching over 7 bases. Trimming cost V 1 base and J 2 bases; bases outside gene matches: 5. There are 16 residues in the CDR3. Germline loops: CDR1 PRHDT, CDR2 FYEKMQ (reference sequence). CDR3 region: CASSLEGTAPYNEQFF. The CDR3 bases are TGTGCCAGCAGCTTAGAGGGGACAGCCCCCTACAATGAGCAGTTCTTC. Based on the CDR3 plus reference TRBV13 and TRBJ2-1, the full variable domain is AAGVIQSPRHLIKEKRETATLKCYPIPRHDTVYWYQQGPGQDPQFLISFYEKMQSDKGSIPDRFSAQQFSDYHSELNMSSLELGDSALYFCASSLEGTAPYNEQFFGPGTRLTVL.

CDR3 sequence: CASSFRGYEQYF. The CDR3 DNA follows: TGTGCCAGCAGTTTCAGAGGGTACGAGCAGTACTTC. The chain joins TRBV25-1 to TRBJ2-7; D might be TRBD2 (5 bases). Germline V CDR1 and CDR2: MGHDK, SYGVNS. CDR3 length: 12 amino acids. V dropped 5 bases and J dropped 4 bases, with 9 bases sitting between them.

The chain links TRBV6-6 to TRBJ1-1; D is unclear. V lost 4 bases, J lost 1 base, and 10 bases lay in between. Germline V lookup: CDR1 MNHNY, CDR2 SVGAGI (reference sequence). The CDR3 extends over 14 amino acids. The CDR3 sequence: CASSFFPSNTEAFF. CDR3 DNA sequence: TGTGCCAGCAGTTTTTTCCCCTCGAACACTGAAGCTTTCTTT.

The chain recombines TRBV14 with TRBJ2-7, with D hard to call. Germline V CDR1 and CDR2: SGHDN, FVKESK. The CDR3 is 13 amino acids. Trimming cost V 4 bases and J 2 bases, with 9 bases left between them. The CDR3 DNA reads TGTGCCAGCAGCCCGACTCCAACCTACGAGCAGTACTTC. This codes for CASSPTPTYEQYF.

V and J are TRBV27 and TRBJ2-7, with D possibly being TRBD2 (6 bases). The V end was cut by 7 bases, the J end by 2 bases, with 15 bases between. CDR3 length equals 14 residues. The germline V gene has CDR1 MNHEY and CDR2 SMNVEV (reference sequence). The CDR3 region has the DNA TGTGCCAGCAAAAAAAGCGGGCCCGCCTACGAGCAGTACTTC. Its translation: CASKKSGPAYEQYF.

The chain joins TRBV9 to TRBJ2-3; 11 bases agree with TRBD2. After removal of 0 bases from V and 2 bases from J, the junction contained 11 bases not matched to a gene. The germline gives CDR1 SGDLS, CDR2 YYNGEE. The CDR3 contains 19 residues. CDR3 protein: CASSVVNGPLAGVTDTQYF. The CDR3 DNA sequence: TGTGCCAGCAGCGTAGTAAACGGTCCACTAGCGGGGGTCACAGATACGCAGTATTTT.

The chain couples TRBV29-1 to TRBJ1-2; no definite D call. Germline lookup yields CDR1 SQVTM and CDR2 ANQGSEA. Trimming cost V 5 bases and J 4 bases, with 14 bases left between them. This CDR3 has 13 residues. CDR3 in DNA: TGCAGCGTTACCCTCCAGGATAGCTATGGCTACACCTTC. It encodes CSVTLQDSYGYTF. The whole variable domain, filled in from reference TRBV29-1 and TRBJ1-2, reads SAVISQKPSRDICQRGTSLTIQCQVDSQVTMMFWYRQQPGQSLTLIATANQGSEATYESGFVIDKFPISRPNLTFSTLTVSNMSPEDSSIYLCSVTLQDSYGYTFGSGTRLTVV.

The chain is built from TRBV28 and TRBJ2-7, with TRBD1 as a possible D gene (5 bases). The V and J ends lost 5 bases and 2 bases respectively, with 13 bases between them. The germline V gene has CDR1 MDHEN and CDR2 SYDVKM. The CDR3 sequence is 14 residues long. CDR3 sequence reads: CASSRHRFPYEQYF. CDR3 sequence (DNA): TGTGCCAGCAGTCGCCACAGGTTTCCCTACGAGCAGTACTTC.

V is TRBV4-1 and J is TRBJ2-7; D is perhaps TRBD1 or TRBD2 (5 bases each). Per the germline V gene, CDR1 is MGHRA and CDR2 is YSYEKL. Trimming left V 4 bases short and J 0 bases short, with 13 bases between. CDR3 length equals 15 residues. CDR3 sequence reads: CASSLGTASSYEQYF. CDR3 nucleotide sequence: TGCGCCAGCAGCCTGGGGACGGCTAGCTCCTACGAGCAGTACTTC.

This rearrangement joins TRBV9 to TRBJ2-1; 9 positions match TRBD1. Unmatched junction bases numbered 5, after V lost 2 bases and J lost 8 bases. This CDR3 is built from 14 residues. Germline V gives CDR1 SGDLS, CDR2 YYNGEE. The CDR3 nucleotides are TGTGCCAGCAGCGTGTTGGGACAGGGCTATGAGCAGTTCTTC. Its protein is CASSVLGQGYEQFF.

The chain links TRBV7-8 to TRBJ2-1; 9 bases map to TRBD2. Trimming cost V 6 bases and J 2 bases; bases outside gene matches: 8. The CDR3 spans 16 residues. Per the germline V gene, CDR1 is SGHVS and CDR2 is FQNEAQ. The CDR3 coding sequence is TGTGCCAGCAGTCCGAGGGCGGGGGGGCCCTACAATGAGCAGTTCTTC. It codes for CASSPRAGGPYNEQFF.

J is TRBJ1-1 and V is TRBV11-3; D is possibly TRBD1 (5 bases). Germline lookup yields CDR1 SGHNT and CDR2 YENEEA. Trimming cost V 5 bases and J 0 bases, with 10 bases left between them. This CDR3 spans 14 amino acids. CDR3 bases: TGTGCCAGCAGCACAGACAGTCTGAACACTGAAGCTTTCTTT. Protein product: CASSTDSLNTEAFF. Complete variable domain (other parts from reference TRBV11-3 and TRBJ1-1): EAGVVQSPRYKIIEKKQPVAFWCNPISGHNTLYWYLQNLGQGPELLIRYENEEAVDDSQLPKDRFSAERLKGVDSTLKIQPAELGDSAVYLCASSTDSLNTEAFFGQGTRLTVV.